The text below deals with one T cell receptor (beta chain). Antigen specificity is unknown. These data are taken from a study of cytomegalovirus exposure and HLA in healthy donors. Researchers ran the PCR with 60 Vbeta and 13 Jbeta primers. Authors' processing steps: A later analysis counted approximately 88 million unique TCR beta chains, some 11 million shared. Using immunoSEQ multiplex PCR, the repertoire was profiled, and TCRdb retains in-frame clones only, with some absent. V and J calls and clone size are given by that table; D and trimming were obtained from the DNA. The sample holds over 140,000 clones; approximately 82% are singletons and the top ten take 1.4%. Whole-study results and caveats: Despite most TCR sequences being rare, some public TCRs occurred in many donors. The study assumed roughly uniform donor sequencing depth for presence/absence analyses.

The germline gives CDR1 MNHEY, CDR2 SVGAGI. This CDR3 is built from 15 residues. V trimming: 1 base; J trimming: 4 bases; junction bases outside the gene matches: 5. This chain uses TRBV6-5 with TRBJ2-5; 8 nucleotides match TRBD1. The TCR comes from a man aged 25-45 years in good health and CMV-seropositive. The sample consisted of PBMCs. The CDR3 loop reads CASSYWTGLSETQYF. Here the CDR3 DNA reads TGTGCCAGCAGTTACTGGACAGGGTTATCAGAGACCCAGTACTTC.